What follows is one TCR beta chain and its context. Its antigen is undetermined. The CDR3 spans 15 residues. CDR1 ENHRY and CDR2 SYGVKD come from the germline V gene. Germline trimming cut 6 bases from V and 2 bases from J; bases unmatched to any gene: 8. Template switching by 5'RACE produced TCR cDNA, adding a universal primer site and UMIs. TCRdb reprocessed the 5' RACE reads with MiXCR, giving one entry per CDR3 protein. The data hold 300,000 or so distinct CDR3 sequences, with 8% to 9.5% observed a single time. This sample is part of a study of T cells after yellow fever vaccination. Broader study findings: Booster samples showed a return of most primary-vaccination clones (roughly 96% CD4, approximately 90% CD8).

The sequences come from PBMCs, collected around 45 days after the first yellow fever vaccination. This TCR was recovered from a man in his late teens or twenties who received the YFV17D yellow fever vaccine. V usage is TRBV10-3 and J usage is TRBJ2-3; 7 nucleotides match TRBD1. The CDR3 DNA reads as TGTGCCATCAGACCCGGGACAGCGATCACAGATACGCAGTATTTT. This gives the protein CAIRPGTAITDTQYF.